The 8 T cell receptor beta chains in this list originate from one sample, sequenced in a study of CD8+CD57+ T cells in acquired aplastic anemia. All sequencing subjects had displayed CD8+CD57+ cell expansion on flow cytometry. Profiling of TCR beta VDJ combinations and CDR3 sequences used genomic DNA as template. TCRdb re-called the reads through MiXCR, storing one row per CDR3 protein. The data show around 250,000 distinct CDR3 sequences, with 82% seen just once and 35% to 50% held by the top ten. The sequencing input was sorted CD4+, CD8+, or CD8+CD57+ T cells (not recorded which) from PBMCs. The receptors originated from a human donor with aplastic anemia.

For this clonotype: This clone may be a read error of a much larger clone one base away. This sequence joins TRBV4-1 and TRBJ2-5, with 9 bases matching TRBD2. This CDR3 spans 18 amino acids. CDR1 and CDR2 from the germline V gene are MGHRA and YSYEKL. Trimming cost V 1 base and J 1 base; bases outside gene matches: 10. The CDR3 DNA reads as TGCGCCAGCAGCCAAGCCATGGCTAGCGGGGAAACCCAAGAGACCCAGTACTTC. Residues: CASSQAMASGETQETQYF.

The V call is TRBV27, the J call TRBJ2-1, with D unresolved. Germline values: CDR1 MNHEY, CDR2 SMNVEV (reference sequence). The V end was cut by 4 bases, the J end by 8 bases, with 9 bases between. The CDR3 consists of 12 residues. The CDR3 reads CASSSPGDEQFF. The CDR3, as DNA: TGTGCCAGCAGTTCCCCGGGTGATGAGCAGTTCTTC.

The chain combines TRBV5-6 with TRBJ2-7; 8 bases are a match to TRBD2. Germline loops: CDR1 SGHDT, CDR2 YYEEEE. The ends lost 1 base at V and 5 bases at J; junction bases unmatched: 8. This CDR3 has 15 residues. The CDR3 loop reads CASSLSGGLPHEQYF. CDR3 in DNA: TGTGCCAGCAGCTTGAGCGGGGGCCTGCCCCACGAGCAGTACTTC.

The rearrangement uses TRBV9 and TRBJ2-5; D possibly matches TRBD1 or TRBD2 (7 bases each). Between the trimmed V and J ends, which lost 4 bases and 5 bases, there was a span of 30 bases. The CDR3 sequence is 19 residues long. Germline V gene lookup returns CDR1 SGDLS and CDR2 YYNGEE. CDR3 in amino acids: CASSRRGGRGDGSQETQYF. DNA for the CDR3: TGTGCCAGCAGCCGCAGGGGGGGGAGGGGCGATGGCTCGCAGGAGACCCAGTACTTC.

The chain uses TRBV11-3 and TRBJ2-7, with D perhaps matching TRBD2 (7 bases). V was pared by 6 bases and J by 6 bases, with 12 bases between. The CDR3 sequence is 12 residues long. Germline values: CDR1 SGHNT, CDR2 YENEEA. The CDR3 region is CASSRGGGEQYF. CDR3 DNA sequence: TGTGCCAGCAGTAGGGGGGGCGGCGAGCAGTACTTC.

To note about this clonotype: This is likely a read error, given that the CDR3 carries no conserved phenylalanine or tryptophan at its end. No DNA is shown, since the ends of the CDR3 on it are uncertain; the CDR3 is the one TCRdb lists. The genes are TRBV15 and TRBJ2-3. The germline gives CDR1 LNHNV, CDR2 YYDKDF (reference sequence). The CDR3 contains 12 residues when both ends are counted. Here the CDR3 reads CASSIGSDTKSC.

V and J are TRBV19 and TRBJ2-5, with D unresolved. Trimming cost V 5 bases and J 1 base, with 8 bases left between them. The CDR3 totals 13 residues. Germline loops: CDR1 LNHDA, CDR2 SQIVND (reference sequence). CDR3 bases: TGTGCCAGTAGTCCAGGCAGCCAAGAGACCCAGTACTTC. It is translated as CASSPGSQETQYF.

As to this clonotype: The conserved final phenylalanine or tryptophan is absent from the CDR3, which likely points to a read error. Because the CDR3's place on the DNA is in doubt, the DNA is left out and the CDR3 is given as listed by TCRdb. This chain joins TRBV7-9 and TRBJ2-3. From germline, CDR1 is SEHNR and CDR2 FQNEAQ (reference sequence). The CDR3 has 13 residues if both end residues are counted. The CDR3 loop is CASSLGGTDTANV.